The present T cell receptor beta chain was sequenced within a study of long-term antiretroviral therapy in people with HIV. General observations from the study: Comparison with controls showed narrower CDR3 length ranges in HIV repertoires.

Trimming left V 0 bases short and J 0 bases short, with 3 bases between. The CDR3 is made up of 13 amino acids. The germline V gene has CDR1 SGDLS and CDR2 YYNGEE. The run of the v3.0 immunoSEQ assay was at survey level. The method was immunoSEQ multiplex PCR; TCRdb's version includes in-frame clones alone and lacks a portion of them. The sample contains 15,000 to 20,000 clones, about four fifths of which appear only once. To note about this clone: What it binds is not known.

The study drew at least one pre-ART and at least two post-ART PBMC samples from every donor. Sequenced material: unsorted PBMCs, taken 0.9 years after starting antiretroviral therapy. The chain uses TRBV9 and TRBJ1-1; D unclear. The sequence derives from a man between 18 and 35 years old with HIV. The CDR3 spells CASSVEMNTEAFF. The CDR3 bases are TGTGCCAGCAGCGTAGAAATGAACACTGAAGCTTTCTTT.